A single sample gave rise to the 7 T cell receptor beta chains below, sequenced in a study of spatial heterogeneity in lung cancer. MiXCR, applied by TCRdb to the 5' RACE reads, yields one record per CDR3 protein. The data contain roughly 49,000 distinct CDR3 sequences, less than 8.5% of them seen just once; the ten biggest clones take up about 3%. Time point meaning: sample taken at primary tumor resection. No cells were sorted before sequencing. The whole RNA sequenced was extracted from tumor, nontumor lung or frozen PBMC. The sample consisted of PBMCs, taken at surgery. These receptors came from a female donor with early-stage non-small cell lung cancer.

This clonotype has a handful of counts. CDR3: CSASGRMIRADTQYF. The CDR3 nucleotides read TGCAGTGCTAGTGGGCGGATGATTAGGGCAGATACGCAGTATTTT. The chain uses TRBV20-1 and TRBJ2-3; D ambiguous. Germline V gives CDR1 DFQATT, CDR2 SNEGSKA (reference sequence). This CDR3 comprises 15 residues. The germline V and J ends were trimmed by 3 bases and 4 bases, with 17 bases remaining between them.

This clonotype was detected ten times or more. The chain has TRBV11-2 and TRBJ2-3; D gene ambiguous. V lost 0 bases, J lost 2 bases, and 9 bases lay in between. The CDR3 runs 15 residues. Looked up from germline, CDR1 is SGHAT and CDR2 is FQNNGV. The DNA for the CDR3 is TGTGCCAGCAGCTTAGACCCGACCTACACAGATACGCAGTATTTT. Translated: CASSLDPTYTDTQYF.

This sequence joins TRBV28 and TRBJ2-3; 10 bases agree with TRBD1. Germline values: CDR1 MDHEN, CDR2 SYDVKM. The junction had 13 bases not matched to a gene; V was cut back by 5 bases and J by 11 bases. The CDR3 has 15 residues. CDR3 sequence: CASSPPGQGYVGQYF. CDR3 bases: TGTGCCAGCAGTCCACCGGGACAGGGGTACGTCGGGCAGTATTTT.

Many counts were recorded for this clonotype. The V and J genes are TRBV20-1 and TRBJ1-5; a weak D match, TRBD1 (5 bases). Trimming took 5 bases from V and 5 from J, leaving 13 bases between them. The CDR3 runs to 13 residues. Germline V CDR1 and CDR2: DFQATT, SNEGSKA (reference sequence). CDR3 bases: TGCAGTGCTCATGGGACGGGGGATCAGCCCCAGCATTTT. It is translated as CSAHGTGDQPQHF.

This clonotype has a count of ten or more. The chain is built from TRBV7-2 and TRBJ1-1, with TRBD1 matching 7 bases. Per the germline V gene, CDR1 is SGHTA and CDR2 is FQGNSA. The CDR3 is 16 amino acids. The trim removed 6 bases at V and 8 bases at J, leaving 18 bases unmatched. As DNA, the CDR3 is TGTGCCAGCAGGATATCCTCGACAGGGAGTAACGGAGAAGCTTTCTTT. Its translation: CASRISSTGSNGEAFF.

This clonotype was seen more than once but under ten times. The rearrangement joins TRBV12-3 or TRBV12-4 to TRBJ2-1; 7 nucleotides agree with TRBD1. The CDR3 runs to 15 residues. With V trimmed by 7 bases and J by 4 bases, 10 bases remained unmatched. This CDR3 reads CASTHRQGHYNEQFF. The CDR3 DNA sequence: TGTGCCAGCACCCACAGACAGGGCCATTACAATGAGCAGTTCTTC.

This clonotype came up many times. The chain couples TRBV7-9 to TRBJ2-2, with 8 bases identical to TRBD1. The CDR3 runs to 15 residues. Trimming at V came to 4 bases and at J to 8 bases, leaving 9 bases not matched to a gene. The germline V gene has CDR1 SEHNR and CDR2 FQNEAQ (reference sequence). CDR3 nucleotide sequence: TGTGCCAGCAGCTCCTGGACAGGGAATACTGGGGAGCTGTTTTTT. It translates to CASSSWTGNTGELFF.